This is a list of T cell receptor beta chains from one sample in a study of blood T cell repertoires in COVID-19. TCRdb's copy holds only in-frame clones and misses some; the assay was immunoSEQ multiplex PCR. The table has around 190,000 clones, roughly 80% seen once; the top ten hold roughly 12%. The sequencing input was peripheral blood. These receptors originate from a woman in her forties or fifties with acute or convalescent COVID-19. Both conserved end residues are part of each CDR3. Some rows mark clone size as missing; the rest say once, few, many or name a class of expanded clone.

J gene	clone size	V gene	CDR3 protein
TRBJ2-2	NA	TRBV9	CASSAQGWELFF
TRBJ1-2	NA	TRBV6-5	CASSSVDSANYGYTF
TRBJ1-1	once	TRBV28	CASSLTGELNTEAFF
TRBJ2-7	NA	TRBV10-2	CASIEGLGQYF
TRBJ1-3	NA	TRBV6-1	CASSEGRGRVGNTIYF
TRBJ1-4	NA	TRBV6-5	CASSYSTPGEGGKLFF
TRBJ1-6	few	TRBV24-1	CATSDSTGGRTPLHF
TRBJ2-7	NA	TRBV10-2	CASSDFNRGGRTYEQYF
TRBJ1-5	NA	TRBV2	CASSGQPNQPQHF
TRBJ1-5	NA	TRBV28	CAITSGGRLQPQHF
TRBJ2-1	NA	TRBV28	CASSSILAAVYNEQFF
TRBJ2-1	few	TRBV28	CASSLLAGASTYNEQFF
TRBJ2-7	NA	TRBV29-1	CSVRTSGLSYEQYF
TRBJ2-7	NA	TRBV3-1/TRBV3-2	CASSHRSYEQYF
TRBJ2-3	NA	TRBV27	CASSSYQAGGVGDTQYF
TRBJ2-1	NA	TRBV7-2	CASSLWGRGSYNEQFF
TRBJ1-1	NA	TRBV28	CASIRTGTGDTEAFF
TRBJ1-2	once	TRBV6-2/TRBV6-3	CASSRLDRGGYTF
TRBJ1-6	few	TRBV6-5	CASSSTPRGGRSPLHF
TRBJ2-7	NA	TRBV9	CASSPGTGGMKSSYEQYF
TRBJ2-7	once	TRBV19	CASSEAGGLWKQYF
TRBJ1-2	NA	TRBV19	CASRAGLIYGYTF
TRBJ2-3	NA	TRBV28	CASSSPGAGVTDTQYF
TRBJ2-1	NA	TRBV5-5	CASSQTSGTYNEQFF
TRBJ2-2	NA	TRBV19	CASNRGGGELFF
TRBJ2-5	NA	TRBV29-1	CSEEHRGETQYF
TRBJ2-1	NA	TRBV27	CASNRGGSYNEQFF
TRBJ2-1	NA	TRBV18	CASSPLPSGGGNEQFF
TRBJ2-7	NA	TRBV6-5	CASSKGGSLYEQYF
TRBJ2-2	NA	TRBV7-2	CASSPSLQGGRTGELFF
TRBJ1-6	NA	TRBV5-1	CASKYMEGQGTSPLHF
TRBJ1-1	NA	TRBV24-1	CATSARTGSEAFF
TRBJ2-5	NA	TRBV6-1	CASSDSLRGTQYF
TRBJ2-2	NA	TRBV24-1	CATSDLVAGTGELFF
TRBJ1-5	NA	TRBV6-5	CASSLGQGISQPQHF
TRBJ2-7	NA	TRBV24-1	CATSDDATGGPLHEQYF
TRBJ2-7	NA	TRBV4-1	CASSQENSYEQYF
TRBJ2-7	NA	TRBV3-1/TRBV3-2	CASSHDRSSYEQYF
TRBJ2-1	few	TRBV19	CASERLAGEQFF
TRBJ2-7	NA	TRBV6-2/TRBV6-3	CASSGLGGDLPYEQYF
TRBJ1-6	once	TRBV28	CASSTDRGSLWSYNSPLHF
TRBJ2-1	few	TRBV5-1	CASRLAGEEQFF
TRBJ2-7	few	TRBV30	CAWSAGVGEQYF
TRBJ2-2	once	TRBV10-1	CASSESGVLGELFF
TRBJ2-1	few	TRBV3-1/TRBV3-2	CASSRRNEQFF
TRBJ1-2	few	TRBV27	CASSLSGSQGGYGYTF
TRBJ1-1	NA	TRBV7-2	CASSLEQDRRAFF
TRBJ2-7	NA	TRBV9	CASTPGVSGYEQYF
TRBJ2-7	NA	TRBV9	CASSISGSHYEQYF
TRBJ1-2	NA	TRBV2	CASREQYQGGYGYTF
TRBJ1-3	NA	TRBV18	CASSRQGTGNTIYF
TRBJ2-5	NA	TRBV5-1	CASSLDWGDTQYF
TRBJ1-1	NA	TRBV11-2	CASSLTGVINTEAFF
TRBJ2-1	NA	TRBV6-5	CATYGGAGGYNEQFF